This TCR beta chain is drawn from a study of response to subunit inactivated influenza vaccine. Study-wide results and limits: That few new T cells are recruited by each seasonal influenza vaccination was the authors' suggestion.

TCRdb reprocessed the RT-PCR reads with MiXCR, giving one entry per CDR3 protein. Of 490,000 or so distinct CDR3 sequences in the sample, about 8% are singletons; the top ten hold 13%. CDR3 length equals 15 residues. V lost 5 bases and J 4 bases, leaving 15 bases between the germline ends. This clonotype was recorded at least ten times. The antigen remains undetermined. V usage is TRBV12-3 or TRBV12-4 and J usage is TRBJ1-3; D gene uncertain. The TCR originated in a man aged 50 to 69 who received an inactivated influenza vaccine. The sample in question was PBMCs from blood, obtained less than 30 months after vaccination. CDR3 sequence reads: CASSRGPSRGNTIYF. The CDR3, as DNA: TGTGCCAGCAGTCGCGGGCCTTCCCGGGGAAACACCATATATTTT.